Listed below are T cell receptor beta chains from one sample, sequenced in a study of shared clonotypes between healthy human individuals. Only in-frame clones appear in the TCRdb table, and some are missing; sequencing was by immunoSEQ multiplex PCR. Of under 1,900,000 clones listed, just under 99% were seen once; the top ten hold 0.36%. The sample was naive CD4+ T cells sorted from blood. The receptors were sampled from a man in his thirties or forties in good health. Both conserved end residues are part of each CDR3. A D gene is named only where the DNA matches it firmly.

>TRBV10-3|TRBD1
CAIREDRGLNQPQHF
>TRBV2|NA
CASSERHSYNEQFF
>TRBV15|NA
CATSRRPGTNTGELFF
>TRBV27|NA
CASSLQGLVTGELFF
>TRBV9|TRBD1
CASSGSGTGKETQYF
>TRBV10-3|NA
CAISESRDQPQHF
>TRBV19|NA
CASSMGGEEKLFF
>TRBV5-1|NA
CASSLASDFTDTQYF
>TRBV28|NA
CASSPPTGRGTEAFF
>TRBV11-3|TRBD2
CASSLLAGGFNEQFF
>TRBV5-6|TRBD2
CASSFGTGTSGAKQYF
>TRBV7-9|TRBD1
CASSLGDRGISNQPQHF
>TRBV9|TRBD2
CASSVTSARSYEQYF
>TRBV29-1|NA
CSVRTGDEQFF
>TRBV11-3|TRBD2
CASSLGVRLAGETDTQYF
>TRBV28|NA
CASSYGVGYTF
>TRBV10-3|NA
CAIRAQQVNSAGELFF
>TRBV5-4|NA
CASSLSGPLNEQFF
>TRBV7-8|NA
CASSPGGGRTNYGYTF
>TRBV28|NA
CATTGIEAFF
>TRBV2|TRBD2
CASSDGAGGNEQFF
>TRBV7-9|NA
CASSFVGDTQYF
>TRBV28|NA
CASRIGATNEKLFF